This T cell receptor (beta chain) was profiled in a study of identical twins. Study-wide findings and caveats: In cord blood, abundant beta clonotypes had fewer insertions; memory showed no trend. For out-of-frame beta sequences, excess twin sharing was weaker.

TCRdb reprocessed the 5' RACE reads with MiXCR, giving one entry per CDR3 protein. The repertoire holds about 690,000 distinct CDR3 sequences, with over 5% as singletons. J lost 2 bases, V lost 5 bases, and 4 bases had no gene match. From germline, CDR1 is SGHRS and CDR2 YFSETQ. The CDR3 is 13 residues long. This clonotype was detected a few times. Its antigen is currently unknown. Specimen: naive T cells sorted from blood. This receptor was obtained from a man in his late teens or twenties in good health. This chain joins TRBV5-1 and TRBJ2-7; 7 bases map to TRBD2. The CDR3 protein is CASRGGNPYEQYF. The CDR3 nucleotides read TGCGCCAGCAGGGGGGGGAATCCCTACGAGCAGTACTTC.